This passage covers 25 T cell receptor beta chains from one sample sequenced in a study of blood T cell repertoires in COVID-19. Only in-frame clones appear in the TCRdb table, and some are missing; sequencing was by immunoSEQ multiplex PCR. Among approximately 53,000 clones listed, roughly nine tenths were seen once. Specimen: peripheral blood. The receptors stem from a woman older than 75 with COVID-19, enrolled during active disease.

The chain couples TRBV11-2 to TRBJ1-1; no clear D gene. V lost 2 bases to trimming and J lost 1 base, with 5 bases between them. Germline values: CDR1 SGHAT, CDR2 FQNNGV. This CDR3 spans 13 amino acids. Here the CDR3 reads CASSLNGNTEAFF. Written as DNA, the CDR3 is TGTGCCAGCAGCTTAAACGGGAACACTGAAGCTTTCTTT. The full variable domain, completed using reference TRBV11-2 and TRBJ1-1, is EAGVAQSPRYKIIEKRQSVAFWCNPISGHATLYWYQQILGQGPKLLIQFQNNGVVDDSQLPKDRFSAERLKGVDSTLKIQPAKLEDSAVYLCASSLNGNTEAFFGQGTRLTVV.

V and J are TRBV24-1 and TRBJ2-2, with D perhaps matching TRBD2 (7 bases). The V and J ends lost 2 bases and 8 bases respectively, with 11 bases between them. There are 14 residues in the CDR3. CDR1 is KGHDR and CDR2 is SFDVKD in the germline V gene. For the CDR3, the DNA is TGTGCCACCAGTGATTCGGGGGGCAGTGGGGAGCTGTTTTTT. This codes for CATSDSGGSGELFF.

CDR3 sequence: CASSLGRYEQYF. In nucleotides, the CDR3 is TGTGCCAGCAGCTTGGGCAGGTACGAGCAGTACTTC. The gene calls are TRBV5-8 and TRBJ2-7, with D unresolved. This CDR3 comprises 12 residues. The germline V and J ends were trimmed by 0 bases and 4 bases, with 5 bases remaining between them. The germline CDR1 and CDR2 sequences are SGHTS and YDEGEE.

This clone appeared a single time. The chain couples TRBV2 to TRBJ1-1, with a possible D match to TRBD1 (5 bases). CDR3 size: 14 residues. Trimming left V 5 bases short and J 0 bases short, with 10 bases between. Per the germline V gene, CDR1 is SNHLY and CDR2 is FYNNEI. CDR3 amino acids: CASSFHRLNTEAFF. DNA of the CDR3: TGTGCCAGCAGTTTTCACAGGCTGAACACTGAAGCTTTCTTT. The full variable domain, its missing parts supplied by reference TRBV2 and TRBJ1-1, is EPEVTQTPSHQVTQMGQEVILRCVPISNHLYFYWYRQILGQKVEFLVSFYNNEISEKSEIFDDQFSVERPDGSNFTLKIRSTKLEDSAMYFCASSFHRLNTEAFFGQGTRLTVV.

This chain links TRBV24-1 with TRBJ2-1, with TRBD1 matching 7 bases. The J segment lost 6 bases and the V segment lost 5 bases, leaving 3 bases of the junction unmatched. The germline CDR1 and CDR2 sequences are KGHDR and SFDVKD. The CDR3 covers 13 residues. CDR3 sequence (DNA): TGTGCCACCAGTGGGGGACAGCCCAATGAGCAGTTCTTC. Its protein is CATSGGQPNEQFF.

This clone has just one count. The rearrangement joins TRBV5-1 to TRBJ1-1, with unresolved D. CDR3 length equals 14 residues. Trimming took 6 bases from V and 1 from J, leaving 13 bases between them. CDR1 SGHRS and CDR2 YFSETQ come from the germline V gene. For the CDR3, the DNA is TGCGCCAGCACGGGGAGGGCGGCGAACACTGAAGCTTTCTTT. It encodes CASTGRAANTEAFF.

The rearrangement links TRBV5-1 to TRBJ2-3; a weak D match, TRBD1 (5 bases). CDR1 and CDR2 (germline): SGHRS, YFSETQ. Between the trimmed V and J ends, which lost 1 base and 0 bases, there was a span of 9 bases. The CDR3 has 15 residues. The DNA for the CDR3 is TGCGCCAGCAGCTTGTTAAAGGGGAGCACAGATACGCAGTATTTT. Amino acid sequence: CASSLLKGSTDTQYF.

The chain recombines TRBV7-2 with TRBJ1-1; D uncertain. The V gene's germline CDR1 is SGHTA and CDR2 FQGNSA. Trimming pared 4 bases from V and 1 base from J, leaving 7 bases between. The length of the CDR3 is 13 residues. CDR3 coding DNA: TGTGCCAGCAGCTCTAAAAGGAACACTGAAGCTTTCTTT. It specifies CASSSKRNTEAFF.

This chain connects TRBV3-1 (or the pseudogene TRBV3-2) to TRBJ1-3, with 10 positions matching TRBD1. V gave up 1 base and J gave up 4 bases; unmatched junction bases: 4. The CDR3 is 16 residues long. Per germline, CDR1 LGHDT and CDR2 YNNKEL (reference sequence). The CDR3 bases are TGTGCCAGCAGCCAAGGGACAGGGGGTATGGGAAACACCATATATTTT. It translates to CASSQGTGGMGNTIYF.

The gene calls are TRBV10-3 and TRBJ2-3, with D tentatively TRBD2 (6 bases). The CDR3 has 15 amino acids. Per the germline V gene, CDR1 is ENHRY and CDR2 is SYGVKD. Trimming removed 0 bases at V and 0 bases at J, with 7 bases between. This CDR3 reads CAISESGLSTDTQYF. In nucleotides, the CDR3 is TGTGCCATCAGTGAGTCTGGACTAAGCACAGATACGCAGTATTTT.

V is TRBV5-1 and J is TRBJ1-4; D uncertain. Trimming cost V 0 bases and J 8 bases, with 8 bases left between them. The V gene's germline CDR1 is SGHRS and CDR2 YFSETQ. The CDR3 totals 13 residues. The CDR3 loop reads CASSLVGGEKLFF. In nucleotides, the CDR3 is TGCGCCAGCAGCTTGGTCGGCGGAGAAAAACTGTTTTTT.

The chain employs TRBV5-4 and TRBJ1-1, with D perhaps matching TRBD1 (5 bases). V was pared by 3 bases and J by 2 bases, with 17 bases between. From germline, CDR1 is SGHNT and CDR2 YYREEE (reference sequence). The CDR3 runs to 16 residues. CDR3 in amino acids: CASSSSPGHLNTEAFF. The CDR3 nucleotides are TGTGCCAGCAGCTCCAGCCCTGGACATTTAAACACTGAAGCTTTCTTT.

This clone was picked up a small number of times. The chain carries TRBV7-2 and TRBJ1-2; TRBD1 matches 10 bases. Per germline, CDR1 SGHTA and CDR2 FQGNSA. The CDR3 is 15 amino acids. Trimming cost V 1 base and J 8 bases; bases outside gene matches: 7. The CDR3 sequence: CASSLGPDRGPGYTF. CDR3 bases: TGTGCCAGCAGCTTAGGCCCCGACAGGGGGCCCGGCTACACCTTC.

The chain is built from TRBV18 and TRBJ2-7; D might be TRBD1 (5 bases). The CDR3 loop spans 13 amino acids. With 3 bases removed from V and 4 bases from J, the gap between germline ends came to 10 bases. Germline V gene lookup returns CDR1 KGHSH and CDR2 LQKENI. This CDR3 is CASSPQGTYEQYF. In nucleotides, the CDR3 is TGTGCCAGCTCACCCCAGGGTACGTACGAGCAGTACTTC.

The chain carries TRBV30 and TRBJ1-4, with 7 bases that match TRBD1. Germline CDR1 GTSNPN, CDR2 SVGIG (reference sequence). With 0 bases clipped from V and 5 bases from J, the junction kept 9 bases outside the gene matches. This CDR3 has 16 residues. The CDR3 is CAWSVFVAGQNEKLFF. In DNA, the CDR3 is TGTGCCTGGAGTGTATTTGTCGCGGGACAGAATGAAAAACTGTTTTTT.

The V gene is TRBV5-1, the J gene TRBJ2-2, with 8 bases identical to TRBD1. In germline, CDR1 is SGHRS, CDR2 YFSETQ. Trimming took 4 bases from V and 3 from J; bases not matched to a gene: 8. The CDR3 contains 16 residues. Here the CDR3 reads CASSTSGTGYTGELFF. CDR3 DNA: TGCGCCAGCAGCACCTCCGGGACAGGTTACACCGGGGAGCTGTTTTTT.

The V gene is TRBV6-1, the J gene TRBJ1-2, with TRBD1 matching 7 bases. Germline trimming cut 2 bases from V and 8 bases from J; bases unmatched to any gene: 11. The CDR3 length is 15 residues. Germline assignment: CDR1 MNHNS and CDR2 SASEGT. For the CDR3, the DNA is TGTGCCAGCAGTGAATACGGGACAGACACGTCGGGCTACACCTTC. Protein sequence: CASSEYGTDTSGYTF.

The CDR3 region is CASRHREDTEAFF. The CDR3 DNA reads TGCGCCAGCAGGCACAGGGAAGACACTGAAGCTTTCTTT. This chain joins TRBV5-1 and TRBJ1-1, with a possible D match to TRBD1 (6 bases). Trimming took 5 bases from V and 3 from J, leaving 11 bases between them. CDR3 length: 13 residues. Germline CDR1 is SGHRS and CDR2 is YFSETQ.

The rearrangement joins TRBV3-1 (or the pseudogene TRBV3-2) to TRBJ2-5; the match to TRBD1 covers 8 bases. The germline CDR1 and CDR2 sequences are LGHDT and YNNKEL (reference sequence). V lost 3 bases, J lost 4 bases, and 4 bases stayed unmatched. The CDR3 extends over 14 amino acids. The CDR3 DNA sequence: TGTGCCAGCAGCCAGGTCAGGGGGCGAGAGACCCAGTACTTC. This sequence encodes CASSQVRGRETQYF.

This clone appeared a few times. The CDR3 here is CASTIAGVTGELFF. The DNA of the CDR3 is TGTGCCAGTACCATAGCGGGGGTCACCGGGGAGCTGTTTTTT. The chain couples TRBV19 to TRBJ2-2; 9 bases fit TRBD2. CDR3 size: 14 residues. Looked up from germline, CDR1 is LNHDA and CDR2 is SQIVND (reference sequence). Trimming cost V 7 bases and J 4 bases; bases outside gene matches: 4. Supplemented by reference TRBV19 and TRBJ2-2, the full variable domain reads DGGITQSPKYLFRKEGQNVTLSCEQNLNHDAMYWYRQDPGQGLRLIYYSQIVNDFQKGDIAEGYSVSREKKESFPLTVTSAQKNPTAFYLCASTIAGVTGELFFGEGSRLTVL.

The gene calls are TRBV4-1 and TRBJ2-2; the D gene is possibly TRBD2 (7 bases). There are 16 residues in the CDR3. CDR1 MGHRA and CDR2 YSYEKL come from the germline V gene. Trimming took off 3 bases at V and 4 bases at J, with 15 bases between the two ends. The DNA for the CDR3 is TGCGCCAGCAGCCAGCCCGTGGGGGGGCCCACCGGGGAGCTGTTTTTT. It codes for CASSQPVGGPTGELFF.

V is TRBV6-5 and J is TRBJ1-3; D might be TRBD1 (6 bases). V was cut by 5 bases and J by 6 bases, with 14 bases left in between. Germline CDR1 MNHEY, CDR2 SVGAGI. This CDR3 has 14 amino acids. CDR3 protein: CASSQQGMENTIYF. The CDR3 region has the DNA TGTGCCAGCAGTCAACAGGGAATGGAAAACACCATATATTTT.

The chain is built from TRBV5-5 and TRBJ1-3, with 7 nucleotides matching TRBD1. The CDR3 sequence is 14 residues long. Unmatched junction bases numbered 2, after V lost 3 bases and J lost 2 bases. The V gene's germline CDR1 is SGHKS and CDR2 YYEKEE (reference sequence). CDR3 sequence: CASSSGTAGNTIYF. CDR3 nucleotide sequence: TGTGCCAGCAGCTCCGGGACAGCTGGAAACACCATATATTTT.

This clone has only a few counts. The chain couples TRBV3-1 (or the pseudogene TRBV3-2) to TRBJ1-1; D is perhaps TRBD1 (5 bases). This CDR3 has 15 amino acids. Trimming removed 4 bases from V and 1 base from J, with 13 bases in between. Germline loops: CDR1 LGHDT, CDR2 YNNKEL (reference sequence). In nucleotides, the CDR3 is TGTGCCAGCAGCCCCTCTTGGGGCAAGAACACTGAAGCTTTCTTT. Encoded protein: CASSPSWGKNTEAFF.

This clone was seen more than once but under ten times. V is TRBV29-1 and J is TRBJ2-1; D might be TRBD2 (7 bases). V shed 3 bases and J shed 1 base, with 16 bases lying between them. Germline V gene data show CDR1 as SQVTM and CDR2 as ANQGSEA. The CDR3 runs to 16 residues. This chain's CDR3 is CSVDSTGGLSYNEQFF. DNA of the CDR3: TGCAGCGTTGATAGTACGGGGGGCCTATCCTACAATGAGCAGTTCTTC.